This T cell receptor (beta chain) was captured in a study of blood T cell repertoires in COVID-19. As for the study in general: PBMCs, B-cell-depleted T cells, or T cells were the source of the cDNA or gDNA that made up the material.

Here immunoSEQ multiplex PCR was the method, and the copy in TCRdb shows in-frame clones only, minus some. The sample shows approximately 220,000 clones, about 87% of them seen only once. Germline V gene lookup returns CDR1 LNHDA and CDR2 SQIVND (reference sequence). The CDR3 sequence is 14 residues long. V gave up 8 bases and J gave up 3 bases, with 14 bases separating them. What was sequenced was PBMCs or T cells enriched from blood (not recorded which). This receptor was identified in a young woman with acute COVID-19. The chain couples TRBV19 to TRBJ1-5, with D perhaps TRBD1 (5 bases). CDR3 DNA: TGTGCCAGTGGGGAGGGGCTGCTCAATCAGCCCCAGCATTTT. This translates into CASGEGLLNQPQHF.